This T cell receptor beta chain appears in the sequencing data of a study of T-cell reconstitution after alpha-beta-depleted transplantation in children. TCRbeta library construction was performed incorporating unique molecular identifiers. TCRdb passed the PCR reads through MiXCR, listing each CDR3 protein once. The sample consists of 150,000 to 250,000 distinct CDR3 sequences, more than 14% of them appearing once. This clonotype was picked up many times. Trimming took 6 bases from V and 3 from J, leaving 14 bases between them. This CDR3 is built from 14 residues. The chain is built from TRBV12-3 or TRBV12-4 and TRBJ1-1, with a possible D match to TRBD1 (5 bases). Sequenced here: PBMCs from the stem cell graft donor, sampled from the stem cell graft. The clonotype comes from a human donor who donated a stem cell graft to a child with acute lymphoblastic leukemia. DNA of the CDR3: TGTGCCAGCAGGCGGACGGGACGCGACACTGAAGCTTTCTTT. Encoded protein: CASRRTGRDTEAFF.